The entry below gives a single T cell receptor beta chain sequence along with its context. Its antigen is as yet unknown. The read ends 3 residues shy of where the CDR3 ends; the end is completed using the germline J gene. Clones were read by immunoSEQ multiplex PCR, and TCRdb kept only the in-frame ones, dropping some. In total, the table holds tens of thousands of clones. This record comes from a study of T cells in women clearing cervical HPV infection. Study-wide findings and caveats: CIN3+ cases had significantly higher TCR richness than controls; evenness did not differ.

Trimming took off 5 bases at V and 6 bases at J, with 8 bases between the two ends. CDR3 length equals 11 residues. Germline V gene data show CDR1 as DFQATT and CDR2 as SNEGSKA (reference sequence). Sample: blood buffy coat. The clonotype comes from a woman aged 18 to 75 with a cervical HPV16 infection that either progressed to CIN3+ or cleared (not recorded which). The rearrangement links TRBV20-1 to TRBJ2-1, with D uncertain. The covered CDR3 bases are TGCAGTGCTCTCTCGTTCAATGAG. Residues: CSALSFNE. The whole CDR3 reads CSALSFNEQFF.